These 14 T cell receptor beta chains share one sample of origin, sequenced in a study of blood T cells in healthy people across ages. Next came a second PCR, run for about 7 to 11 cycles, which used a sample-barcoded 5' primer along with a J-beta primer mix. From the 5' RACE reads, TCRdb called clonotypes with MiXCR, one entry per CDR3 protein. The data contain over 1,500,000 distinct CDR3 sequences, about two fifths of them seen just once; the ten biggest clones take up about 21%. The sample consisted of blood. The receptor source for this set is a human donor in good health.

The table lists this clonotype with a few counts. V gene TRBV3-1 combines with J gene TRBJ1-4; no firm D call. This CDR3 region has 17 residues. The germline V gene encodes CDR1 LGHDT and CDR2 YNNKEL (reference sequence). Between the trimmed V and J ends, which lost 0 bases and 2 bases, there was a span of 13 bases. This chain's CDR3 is CASSQESGDVTNEKLFF. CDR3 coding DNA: TGTGCCAGCAGCCAAGAAAGCGGCGACGTTACTAATGAAAAACTGTTTTTT.

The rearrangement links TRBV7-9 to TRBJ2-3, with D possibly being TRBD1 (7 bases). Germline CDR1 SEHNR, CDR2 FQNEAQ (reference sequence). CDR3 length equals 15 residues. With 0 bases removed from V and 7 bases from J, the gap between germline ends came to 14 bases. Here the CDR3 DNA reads TGTGCCAGCAGCTTAGCTAACAGGGGAGGCTATACGCAGTATTTT. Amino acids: CASSLANRGGYTQYF.

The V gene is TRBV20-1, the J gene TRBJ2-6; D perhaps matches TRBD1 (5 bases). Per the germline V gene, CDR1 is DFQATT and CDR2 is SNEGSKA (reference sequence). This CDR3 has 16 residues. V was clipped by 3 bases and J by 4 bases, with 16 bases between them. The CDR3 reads CSASSQGFAGANVLTF. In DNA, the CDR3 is TGCAGTGCTAGTAGCCAGGGATTTGCCGGGGCCAACGTCCTGACTTTC.

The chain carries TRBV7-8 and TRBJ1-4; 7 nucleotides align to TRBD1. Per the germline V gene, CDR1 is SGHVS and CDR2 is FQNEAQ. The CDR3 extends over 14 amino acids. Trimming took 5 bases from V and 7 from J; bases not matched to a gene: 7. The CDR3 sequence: CASSQTGSSEKLFF. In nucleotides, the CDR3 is TGTGCCAGCAGCCAGACAGGGAGTAGTGAAAAACTGTTTTTT.

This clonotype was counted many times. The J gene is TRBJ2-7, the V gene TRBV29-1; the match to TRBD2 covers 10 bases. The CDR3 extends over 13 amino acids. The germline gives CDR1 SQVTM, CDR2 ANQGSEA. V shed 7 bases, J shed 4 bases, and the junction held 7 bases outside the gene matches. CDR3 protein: CSASGTSVYEQYF. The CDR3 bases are TGCAGCGCCTCCGGGACTAGCGTATACGAGCAGTACTTC.

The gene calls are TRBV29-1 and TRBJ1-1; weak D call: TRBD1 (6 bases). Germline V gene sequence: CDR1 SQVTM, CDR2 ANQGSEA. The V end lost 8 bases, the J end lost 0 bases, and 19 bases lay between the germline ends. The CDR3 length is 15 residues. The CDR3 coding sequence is TGCAGCTTCTTTCCCGGGACACTCATGAACACTGAAGCTTTCTTT. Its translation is CSFFPGTLMNTEAFF.

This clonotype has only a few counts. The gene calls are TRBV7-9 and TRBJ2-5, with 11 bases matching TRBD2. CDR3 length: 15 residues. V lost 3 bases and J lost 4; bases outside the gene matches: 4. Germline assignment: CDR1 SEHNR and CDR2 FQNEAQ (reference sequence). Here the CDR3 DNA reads TGTGCCAGCAGCTTGCCCGGGACTAGCGGAGAGACCCAGTACTTC. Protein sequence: CASSLPGTSGETQYF.

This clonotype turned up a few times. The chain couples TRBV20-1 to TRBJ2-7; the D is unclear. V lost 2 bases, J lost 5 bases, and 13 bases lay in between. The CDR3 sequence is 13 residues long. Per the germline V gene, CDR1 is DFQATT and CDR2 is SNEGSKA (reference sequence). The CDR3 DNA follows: TGCAGTGCTAGAAAAGACGGATCCAACGAGCAGTACTTC. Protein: CSARKDGSNEQYF.

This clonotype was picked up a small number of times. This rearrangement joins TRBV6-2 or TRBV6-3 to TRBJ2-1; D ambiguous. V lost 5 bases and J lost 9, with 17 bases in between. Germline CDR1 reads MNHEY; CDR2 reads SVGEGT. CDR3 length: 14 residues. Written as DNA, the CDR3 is TGTGCCAGCAGTAGCCCTGTCAGCGTTTTTGAGCAGTTCTTC. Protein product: CASSSPVSVFEQFF.

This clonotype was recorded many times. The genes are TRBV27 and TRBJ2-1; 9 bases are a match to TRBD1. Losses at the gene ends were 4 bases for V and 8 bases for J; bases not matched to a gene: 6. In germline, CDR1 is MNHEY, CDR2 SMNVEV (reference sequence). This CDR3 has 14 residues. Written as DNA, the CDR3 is TGTGCCAGCAGTTCGTACAGGGGGCGCGATGAGCAGTTCTTC. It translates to CASSSYRGRDEQFF.

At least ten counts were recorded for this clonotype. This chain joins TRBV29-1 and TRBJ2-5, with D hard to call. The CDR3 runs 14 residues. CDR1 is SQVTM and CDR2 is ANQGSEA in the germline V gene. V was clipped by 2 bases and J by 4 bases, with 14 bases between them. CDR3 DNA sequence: TGCAGCGTTGAAACGAAGACGGTGGGAGAGACCCAGTACTTC. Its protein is CSVETKTVGETQYF.

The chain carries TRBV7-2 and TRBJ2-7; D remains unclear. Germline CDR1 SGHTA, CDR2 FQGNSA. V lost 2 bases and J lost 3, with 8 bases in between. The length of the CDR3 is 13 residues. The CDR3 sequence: CASSLSPNYEQYF. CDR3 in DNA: TGTGCCAGCAGCTTATCCCCCAACTACGAGCAGTACTTC.

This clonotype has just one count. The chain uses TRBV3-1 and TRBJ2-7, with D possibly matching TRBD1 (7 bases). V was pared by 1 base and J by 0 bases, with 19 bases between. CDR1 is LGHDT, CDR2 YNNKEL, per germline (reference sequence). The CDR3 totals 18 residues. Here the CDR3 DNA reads TGTGCCAGCAGCCAAGCACGAGGAGGGGGCTGGGTCTCCTACGAGCAGTACTTC. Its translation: CASSQARGGGWVSYEQYF.

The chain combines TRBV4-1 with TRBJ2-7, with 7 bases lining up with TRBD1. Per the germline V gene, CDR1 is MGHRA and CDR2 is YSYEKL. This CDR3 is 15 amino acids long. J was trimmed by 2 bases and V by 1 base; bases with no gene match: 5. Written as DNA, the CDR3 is TGCGCCAGCAGCCAAGTCCACAGGGGAACCTACGAGCAGTACTTC. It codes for CASSQVHRGTYEQYF.